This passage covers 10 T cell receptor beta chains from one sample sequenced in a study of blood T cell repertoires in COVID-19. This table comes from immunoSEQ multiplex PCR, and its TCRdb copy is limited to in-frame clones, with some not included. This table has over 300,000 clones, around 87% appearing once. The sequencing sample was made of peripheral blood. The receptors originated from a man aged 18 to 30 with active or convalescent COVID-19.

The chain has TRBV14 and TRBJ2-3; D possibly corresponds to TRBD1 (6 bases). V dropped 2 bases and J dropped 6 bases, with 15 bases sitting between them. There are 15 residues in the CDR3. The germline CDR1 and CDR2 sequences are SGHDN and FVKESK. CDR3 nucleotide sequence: TGTGCCAGCAGCCAACTCGGGGACATCATGGATACGCAGTATTTT. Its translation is CASSQLGDIMDTQYF.

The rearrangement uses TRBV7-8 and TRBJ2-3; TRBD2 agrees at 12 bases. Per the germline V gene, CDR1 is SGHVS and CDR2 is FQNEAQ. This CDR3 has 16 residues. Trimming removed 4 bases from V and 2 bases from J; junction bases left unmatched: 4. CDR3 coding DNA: TGTGCCAGCAGCTCAGGGACTAGCGGGCCCACAGATACGCAGTATTTT. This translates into CASSSGTSGPTDTQYF.

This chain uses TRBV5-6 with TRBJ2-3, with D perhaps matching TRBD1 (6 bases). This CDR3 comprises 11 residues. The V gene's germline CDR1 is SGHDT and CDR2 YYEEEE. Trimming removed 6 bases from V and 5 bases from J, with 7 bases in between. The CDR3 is CASTRGDTQYF. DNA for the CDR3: TGTGCCAGCACCAGGGGAGATACGCAGTATTTT.

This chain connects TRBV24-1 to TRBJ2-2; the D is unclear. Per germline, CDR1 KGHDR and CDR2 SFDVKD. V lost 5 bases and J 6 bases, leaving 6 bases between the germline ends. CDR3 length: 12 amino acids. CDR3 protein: CATSGYPGELFF. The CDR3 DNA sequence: TGTGCCACCAGTGGCTACCCCGGGGAGCTGTTTTTT.

CDR3: CASSLTADTQYF. In nucleotides, the CDR3 is TGCGCCAGCAGCTTGACAGCAGATACGCAGTATTTT. This chain uses TRBV5-1 with TRBJ2-3, with no clear D. Germline loops: CDR1 SGHRS, CDR2 YFSETQ. The V end was cut by 1 base, the J end by 4 bases, with 4 bases between. This CDR3 region has 12 residues. The complete variable domain, with remaining parts taken from reference TRBV5-1 and TRBJ2-3, reads KAGVTQTPRYLIKTRGQQVTLSCSPISGHRSVSWYQQTPGQGLQFLFEYFSETQRNKGNFPGRFSGRQFSNSRSEMNVSTLELGDSALYLCASSLTADTQYFGPGTRLTVL.

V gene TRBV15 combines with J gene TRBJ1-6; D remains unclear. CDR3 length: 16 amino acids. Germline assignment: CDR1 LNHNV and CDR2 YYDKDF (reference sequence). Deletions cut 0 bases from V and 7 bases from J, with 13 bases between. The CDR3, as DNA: TGTGCCACCAGCAGAGATAGTACAGAGTGGAATTCACCCCTCCACTTT. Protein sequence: CATSRDSTEWNSPLHF.

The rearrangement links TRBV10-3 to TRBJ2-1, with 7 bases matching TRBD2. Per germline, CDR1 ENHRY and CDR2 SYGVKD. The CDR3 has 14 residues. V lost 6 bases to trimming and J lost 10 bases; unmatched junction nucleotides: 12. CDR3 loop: CAISWGGVSNEQFF. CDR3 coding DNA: TGTGCCATCAGCTGGGGAGGGGTCAGCAACGAGCAGTTCTTC.

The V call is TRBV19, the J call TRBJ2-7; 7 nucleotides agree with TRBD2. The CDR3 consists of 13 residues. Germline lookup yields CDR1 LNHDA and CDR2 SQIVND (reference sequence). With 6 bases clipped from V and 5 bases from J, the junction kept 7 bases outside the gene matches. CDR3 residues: CASRMGGEDEQYF. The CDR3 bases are TGTGCCAGTAGGATGGGGGGGGAGGACGAGCAGTACTTC.

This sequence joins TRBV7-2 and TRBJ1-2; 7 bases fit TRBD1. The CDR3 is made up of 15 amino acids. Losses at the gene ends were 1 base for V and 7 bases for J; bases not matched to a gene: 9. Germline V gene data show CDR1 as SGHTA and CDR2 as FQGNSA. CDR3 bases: TGTGCCAGCAGCTTAGTTAGACAGGGCGTCTCTGGCTACACCTTC. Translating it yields CASSLVRQGVSGYTF. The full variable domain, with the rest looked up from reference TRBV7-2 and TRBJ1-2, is GAGVSQSPSNKVTEKGKDVELRCDPISGHTALYWYRQSLGQGLEFLIYFQGNSAPDKSGLPSDRFSAERTGGSVSTLTIQRTQQEDSAVYLCASSLVRQGVSGYTFGSGTRLTVV.

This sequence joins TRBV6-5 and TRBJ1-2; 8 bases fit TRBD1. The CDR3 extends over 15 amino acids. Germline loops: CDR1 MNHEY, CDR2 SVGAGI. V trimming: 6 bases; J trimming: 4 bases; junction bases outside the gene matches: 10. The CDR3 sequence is CASSRRIDRGYGYTF. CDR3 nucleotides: TGTGCCAGCAGCCGAAGGATTGACAGGGGCTATGGCTACACCTTC.